The rows below give T cell receptor beta chains drawn from one sample of a study of OX40 agonist ivuxolimab in advanced cancers. Profiling relied on immunoSEQ multiplex PCR, and the TCRdb table lists in-frame clones only, not all of them. The data show some 37,000 clones, with 65% to 90% seen just once and around 2% held by the top ten. The input for sequencing was CD4+ or CD8+ T cells sorted from blood, taken in a trial of the OX40 agonist ivuxolimab. Every receptor here comes from an adult with an advanced solid tumor such as melanoma, head and neck, liver or kidney cancer. CDR3s include the opening cysteine and the closing phenylalanine or tryptophan. The D gene is left open where the match is weak. Clone size is given for some rows only: seen once, a few or many times, or a class if the clone is expanded.

>TRBV5-8|TRBJ1-1|-|-
TGTGCCAGCAGCTTGTACTTGAACACTGAAGCTTTCTTT
CASSLYLNTEAFF
>TRBV12-5|TRBJ2-7|-|-
TGTGCTAGTGGTTTGGTACCTGACGAGCAGTACTTC
CASGLVPDEQYF
>TRBV7-9|TRBJ1-1|-|-
TGTGCCAGCAGCCTCTTTTATGGAAACAGGGCCAGCCCTGAAGCTTTCTTT
CASSLFYGNRASPEAFF
>TRBV30|TRBJ1-1|-|-
TGTGCCTGTGTCGACACTGAAGCTTTCTTT
CACVDTEAFF
>TRBV19|TRBJ1-6|-|-
TGTGCCAGTAGTTTCGGTGGGGAGATCTCACCCCTCCACTTT
CASSFGGEISPLHF
>TRBV5-1|TRBJ1-3|-|-
TGCGCCAGCAGCTCGGACGGATTCTCTGGAAACACCATATATTTT
CASSSDGFSGNTIYF
>TRBV19|TRBJ2-1|-|TRBD1
TGTGCCAGTAGTAGTGGGCACCAGGGGGCCCCCTACAATGAGCAGTTCTTC
CASSSGHQGAPYNEQFF
>TRBV6-4|TRBJ2-3|-|TRBD2
TGTGCCAGCAGACCCGTAGCGGGGGGGTCAGATACGCAGTATTTT
CASRPVAGGSDTQYF
>TRBV9|TRBJ1-1|-|TRBD1
TGTGCCAGCAGCGTGGGTCCGGGACAGGGGGCAGGGAACACTGAAGCTTTCTTT
CASSVGPGQGAGNTEAFF
>TRBV6-1|TRBJ2-5|-|TRBD2
TGTGCCAGCAGGGAGGGACTAGCGGGCTGGGAGACCCAGTACTTC
CASREGLAGWETQYF
>TRBV7-3|TRBJ2-2|-|TRBD1
TGTGCCAGCAGCGATGAACAGGGGGCGTTAACCGGGGAGCTGTTTTTT
CASSDEQGALTGELFF
>TRBV6-5|TRBJ1-2|-|-
TGTGCCAGCAGTTACAGAGGGTTCAGCGGCTACACCTTC
CASSYRGFSGYTF
>TRBV20-1|TRBJ2-1|-|-
TGCAGTGTCCCCACCTACAATGAGCAGTTCTTC
CSVPTYNEQFF
>TRBV6-5|TRBJ1-2|-|TRBD1
TGTGCCAGCAGCCTGGACAGGAGCTATGGCTACACCTTC
CASSLDRSYGYTF
>TRBV18|TRBJ1-1|-|TRBD1
TGTGCCAGCTCACCCACACGGCAAAGACAGGGGAAGAACACTGAAGCTTTCTTT
CASSPTRQRQGKNTEAFF
>TRBV28|TRBJ2-7|-|TRBD2
TGTGCCAGCAGTTCGAAACTAGCGGGGGTGTTCTCCTACGAGCAGTACTTC
CASSSKLAGVFSYEQYF
>TRBV12-5|TRBJ1-2|once|-
TGTGCTAGTGGCCAACCGGGACTCAACTATGGCTACACCTTC
CASGQPGLNYGYTF
>TRBV18|TRBJ1-2|-|TRBD1
TGTGCCAGCTCACCACGCGGACAGGGGGACTATGGCTACACCTTC
CASSPRGQGDYGYTF
>TRBV7-2|TRBJ2-5|-|-
TGTGCCAGCAGCTTTCGCAGGGGCCAAGAGACCCAGTACTTC
CASSFRRGQETQYF
>TRBV7-2|TRBJ1-6|-|-
TGTGCCAGCAGCTTAGAGCCCCATAATTCACCCCTCCACTTT
CASSLEPHNSPLHF
>TRBV7-8|TRBJ1-1|-|TRBD1
TGTGCCAGCAGCTCTCGACAGGGACGGGCTTTCTTT
CASSSRQGRAFF
>TRBV10-3|TRBJ1-5|-|-
TGTGCCATCAGTGAGTCAGGGGCCAATCAGCCCCAGCATTTT
CAISESGANQPQHF
>TRBV7-2|TRBJ1-2|few|-
TGTGCCAGCAGCTTAGCCGGGGGACGGGGGGCCGCTAACTATGGCTACACCTTC
CASSLAGGRGAANYGYTF
>TRBV27|TRBJ1-2|-|TRBD1
TGTGCCAGCAGTTTATGGGGGACAGGGATCGGCGGCTACACCTTC
CASSLWGTGIGGYTF
>TRBV19|TRBJ2-7|-|TRBD2
TGTGCTACGAAGCAGACTAGCGGGGGGGCGGGCGAGCAGTACTTC
CATKQTSGGAGEQYF
>TRBV10-1|TRBJ2-3|-|TRBD2
TGCGCCAGCTCAAGGACTAGCGGCAGCACAGATACGCAGTATTTT
CASSRTSGSTDTQYF
>TRBV4-2|TRBJ1-6|few|-
TGTGCCAGCAGCCAAGGTCCCCAGGATCACCTCGGGTCCTATAATTCACCCCTCCACTTT
CASSQGPQDHLGSYNSPLHF
>TRBV6-8|TRBJ1-5|-|-
TGTGCCAGCAGGCGACAGCAATATAGCAATCAGCCCCAGCATTTT
CASRRQQYSNQPQHF
>TRBV7-9|TRBJ2-7|-|-
TGTGCCAGCAGCCGTTTGGCAGGGAGACACGAGCAGTACTTC
CASSRLAGRHEQYF
>TRBV6-6|TRBJ2-1|-|TRBD1
TGTGCCACCCGTGTGTATGGACAGGGCGGTGAGCAGTTCTTC
CATRVYGQGGEQFF
>TRBV19|TRBJ1-5|-|-
TGTGCCAGTAGTATTAGACTCGGTCGGGGCCGAGGCAATCAGCCCCAGCATTTT
CASSIRLGRGRGNQPQHF
>TRBV11-3|TRBJ2-5|-|TRBD1
TGTGCCAGCCGCAGGGACAGTGAAGAGACCCAGTACTTC
CASRRDSEETQYF
>TRBV9|TRBJ2-2|-|TRBD2
TGTGCCAGCAGCGTAGGACTAGCGGACACCGGGGAGCTGTTTTTT
CASSVGLADTGELFF
>TRBV7-9|TRBJ2-7|-|-
TGTGCCAGCAGCTTCGGGGGCCGCGAGCAGTACTTC
CASSFGGREQYF
>TRBV4-2|TRBJ2-7|medium-sized|TRBD2
TGTGCCAGCAGCCGTAGCGGGGGGAGCTACGAGCAGTACTTC
CASSRSGGSYEQYF
>TRBV10-1|TRBJ2-6|-|-
TGCGCCAGCATTCGTTCAGGGGGGACGTCCGGGGCCAACGTCCTGACTTTC
CASIRSGGTSGANVLTF
>TRBV4-3|TRBJ1-4|-|-
TGCGCCAGCAGCCAATCTTTATGGGGAAGGGAAAAACTGTTTTTT
CASSQSLWGREKLFF
>TRBV13|TRBJ2-2|-|-
TGTGCCAGCAATGCGGGGAACACCGGGGAGCTGTTTTTT
CASNAGNTGELFF
>TRBV2|TRBJ2-1|-|TRBD1
TGTGCCAGCAGTCTGACAGGGGGAAGCTCCTACAATGAGCAGTTCTTC
CASSLTGGSSYNEQFF